What follows describes a single T cell receptor (beta chain). Its antigen is as yet unknown. The junction does not match germline at one end; this may be a read error. For each extraction, RNA and DNA were obtained together from approximately 20-30 mg of unsorted bulk tissue. More than 75% viable tumor cells made up every tumor sample. The input was roughly 0.5 ug total RNA; TCR beta cDNA was made from it with a constant-region primer. ARM-PCR was slightly modified, and three nested multiplex PCR rounds with it gave rise to the TCR beta libraries. Amplification in the first two PCR rounds was performed using TRBV1-TRBV30 forward primers and a C-beta reverse primer for 10 cycles each. TCRdb reanalysed the multiplex PCR reads using MiXCR and keeps one entry per CDR3 protein. Of approximately 190,000 distinct CDR3 sequences in the sample, 85% are singletons; the top ten hold 15% to 20%. The entry originates in a study of tumor-infiltrating lymphocytes in primary liver carcinoma. Study summary: Tissue type made little difference to sample yields of roughly 3.65 to 8 million productive TCRbeta reads. Study-level points and caveats: The proportion of top clones found throughout all five tumor regions was only about 7-25%. Overlap between tumor regions exceeded overlap of tumor with adjacent tissue or blood.

There are 14 residues in the CDR3. The germline gives CDR1 SQVTM, CDR2 ANQGSEA. The TCR sequence derives from a man between 40 and 49 years old with primary liver carcinoma and hepatitis B virus infection. The sequenced sample was tumor tissue from primary liver carcinoma. The V gene is TRBV29-1, the J gene TRBJ2-7; the match to TRBD2 covers 10 bases. The CDR3 sequence is CSVGTSERSGEQCF. In DNA, the CDR3 is TGCAGCGTCGGGACTAGCGAGAGGTCTGGGGAGCAGTGCTTC.